A single sample gave rise to the 10 T cell receptor beta chains below, sequenced in a study of T cell responses to AZD1222 COVID-19 vaccine. Some clones are missing from TCRdb's copy, which holds only in-frame ones; the method was immunoSEQ multiplex PCR. The sample consists of some 74,000 clones, 90% of them appearing once. The starting material was peripheral blood, obtained 28 days after the second AZD1222 dose. The receptor set was obtained from an adult who received the AZD1222 COVID-19 vaccine.

The chain carries TRBV5-1 and TRBJ2-5, with 8 bases that match TRBD2. CDR3 size: 15 residues. With 2 bases clipped from V and 4 bases from J, the junction kept 7 bases outside the gene matches. Germline assignment: CDR1 SGHRS and CDR2 YFSETQ. The CDR3 loop reads CASSFQAGVGETQYF. CDR3 DNA: TGCGCCAGCAGCTTTCAAGCGGGGGTCGGAGAGACCCAGTACTTC.

The rearrangement joins TRBV30 to TRBJ1-1; a weak D match, TRBD1 (5 bases). Germline CDR1 is GTSNPN and CDR2 is SVGIG (reference sequence). CDR3 length equals 11 residues. With 2 bases removed from V and 9 bases from J, the gap between germline ends came to 10 bases. CDR3 sequence reads: CAWSIQVQAFF. For the CDR3, the DNA is TGTGCCTGGAGTATACAGGTACAAGCTTTCTTT.

The chain carries TRBV3-1 (or the pseudogene TRBV3-2) and TRBJ2-4, with 8 bases matching TRBD2. The CDR3 has 14 amino acids. The junction had 9 bases not matched to a gene; V was cut back by 5 bases and J by 9 bases. Germline CDR1 reads LGHDT; CDR2 reads YNNKEL (reference sequence). CDR3 protein: CASSAKRGRFIQYF. In DNA form, the CDR3 reads TGTGCCAGCAGCGCGAAGCGGGGGAGATTCATTCAGTACTTC.

The CDR3 nucleotides are TGTGCCAGCTCACCACCGGTCGACAGCCCTAACTATGGCTACACCTTC. Translating gives CASSPPVDSPNYGYTF. This chain connects TRBV18 to TRBJ1-2; possible D gene TRBD1, 5 bases. The CDR3 is 16 residues long. Germline CDR1 reads KGHSH; CDR2 reads LQKENI. Trimming stripped 0 bases from V and 0 bases from J, with 11 bases between.

The chain links TRBV6-5 to TRBJ1-3; D remains ambiguous. This CDR3 is 12 amino acids long. Germline V CDR1 and CDR2: MNHEY, SVGAGI. V was cut by 5 bases and J by 2 bases, with 4 bases left in between. CDR3 sequence (DNA): TGTGCCAGCAGTACAGCTGGAAACACCATATATTTT. It yields the protein CASSTAGNTIYF.

The chain is built from TRBV7-2 and TRBJ2-5; no reliable D call. CDR1 SGHTA and CDR2 FQGNSA come from the germline V gene. V lost 1 base to trimming and J lost 4 bases, with 10 bases between them. This CDR3 has 14 residues. CDR3 protein: CASSLGTTPETQYF. The CDR3 coding sequence is TGTGCCAGCAGCTTAGGGACCACTCCAGAGACCCAGTACTTC.

The chain uses TRBV2 and TRBJ2-3, with 8 bases identical to TRBD1. The CDR3 is 13 amino acids. Germline CDR1 reads SNHLY; CDR2 reads FYNNEI. Trimming cost V 6 bases and J 5 bases; bases outside gene matches: 4. As DNA, the CDR3 is TGTGCCAGCAGACCAGGGGGCGAAGATACGCAGTATTTT. As protein: CASRPGGEDTQYF.

The V gene is TRBV19, the J gene TRBJ1-5, with D possibly being TRBD1 (5 bases). V was pared by 3 bases and J by 0 bases, with 9 bases between. This CDR3 has 15 residues. Germline V gene data show CDR1 as LNHDA and CDR2 as SQIVND (reference sequence). CDR3 residues: CASSMFDSSNQPQHF. DNA of the CDR3: TGTGCCAGTAGTATGTTTGACAGTAGCAATCAGCCCCAGCATTTT.

V is TRBV19 and J is TRBJ2-3, with 9 bases matching TRBD1. The CDR3 length is 15 residues. CDR1 is LNHDA, CDR2 SQIVND, per germline (reference sequence). J was trimmed by 8 bases and V by 5 bases; bases with no gene match: 11. CDR3 DNA sequence: TGTGCCAGTAGTTCCGAGTCCCGGGACAGGGTTACGCAGTATTTT. The encoded protein is CASSSESRDRVTQYF. The entire variable domain, with the rest obtained from reference TRBV19 and TRBJ2-3, is as follows: DGGITQSPKYLFRKEGQNVTLSCEQNLNHDAMYWYRQDPGQGLRLIYYSQIVNDFQKGDIAEGYSVSREKKESFPLTVTSAQKNPTAFYLCASSSESRDRVTQYFGPGTRLTVL.

The chain links TRBV9 to TRBJ2-7; maybe TRBD1 (6 bases). V lost 2 bases to trimming and J lost 3 bases, with 15 bases between them. The CDR3 consists of 15 residues. Germline V gene lookup returns CDR1 SGDLS and CDR2 YYNGEE. CDR3 in DNA: TGTGCCAGCAGCGTCAGCACCGGGACAAACTACGAGCAGTACTTC. Translating it yields CASSVSTGTNYEQYF.